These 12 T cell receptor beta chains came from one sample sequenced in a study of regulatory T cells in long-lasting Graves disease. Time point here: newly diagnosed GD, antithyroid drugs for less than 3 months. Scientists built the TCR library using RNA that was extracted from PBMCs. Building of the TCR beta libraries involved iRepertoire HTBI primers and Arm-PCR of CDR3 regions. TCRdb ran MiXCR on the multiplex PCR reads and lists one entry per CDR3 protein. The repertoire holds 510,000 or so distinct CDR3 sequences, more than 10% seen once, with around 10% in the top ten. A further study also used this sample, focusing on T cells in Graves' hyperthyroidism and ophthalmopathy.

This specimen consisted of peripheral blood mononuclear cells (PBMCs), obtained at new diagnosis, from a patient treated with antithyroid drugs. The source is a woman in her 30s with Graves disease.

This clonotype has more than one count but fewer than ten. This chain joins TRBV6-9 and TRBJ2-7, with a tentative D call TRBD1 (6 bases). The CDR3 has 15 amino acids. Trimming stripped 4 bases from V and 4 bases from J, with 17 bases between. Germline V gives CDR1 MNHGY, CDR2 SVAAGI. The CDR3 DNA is TGTGCCAGCAGTTCAAACTCCGGGACAAAATACGAGCAGTACTTC. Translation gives CASSSNSGTKYEQYF.

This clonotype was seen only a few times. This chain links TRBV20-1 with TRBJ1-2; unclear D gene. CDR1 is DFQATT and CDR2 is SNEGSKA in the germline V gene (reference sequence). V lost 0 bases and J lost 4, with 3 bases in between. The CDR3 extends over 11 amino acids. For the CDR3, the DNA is TGCAGTGCTAGAGATCTCTATGGCTACACCTTC. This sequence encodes CSARDLYGYTF.

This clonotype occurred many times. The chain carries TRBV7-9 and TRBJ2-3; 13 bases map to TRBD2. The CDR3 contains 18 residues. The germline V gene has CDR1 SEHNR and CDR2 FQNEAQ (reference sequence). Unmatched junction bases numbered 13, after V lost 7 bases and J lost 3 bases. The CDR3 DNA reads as TGTGCCAGCACCCTCGGGACTAGCGGGACCACCCATACAGATACGCAGTATTTT. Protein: CASTLGTSGTTHTDTQYF.

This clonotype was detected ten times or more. The CDR3 nucleotides read TGTGCCAGCACCAAGACGCGGGATGCCTCCCTCGAGCAGTACTTC. Protein: CASTKTRDASLEQYF. The V gene is TRBV27, the J gene TRBJ2-7; possible D gene TRBD2, 6 bases. The CDR3 sequence is 15 residues long. Germline V gives CDR1 MNHEY, CDR2 SMNVEV (reference sequence). V lost 7 bases to trimming and J lost 6 bases, with 22 bases between them.

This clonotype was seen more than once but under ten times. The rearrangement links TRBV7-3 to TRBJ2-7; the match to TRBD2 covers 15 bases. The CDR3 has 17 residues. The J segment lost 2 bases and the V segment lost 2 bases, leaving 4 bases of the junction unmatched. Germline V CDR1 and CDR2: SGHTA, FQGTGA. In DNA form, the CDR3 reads TGTGCCAGCAGCTTACCGGGACTAGCGGGAGGCCCCTACGAGCAGTACTTC. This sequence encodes CASSLPGLAGGPYEQYF.

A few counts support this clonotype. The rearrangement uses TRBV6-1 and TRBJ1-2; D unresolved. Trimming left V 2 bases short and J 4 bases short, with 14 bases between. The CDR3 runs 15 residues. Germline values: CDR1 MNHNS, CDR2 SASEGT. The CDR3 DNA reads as TGTGCCAGCAGTGAATTTAGTGCCGTGGTCTATGGCTACACCTTC. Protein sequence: CASSEFSAVVYGYTF.

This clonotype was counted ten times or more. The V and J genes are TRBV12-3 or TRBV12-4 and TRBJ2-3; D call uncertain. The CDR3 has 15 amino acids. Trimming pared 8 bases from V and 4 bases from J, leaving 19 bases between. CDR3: CASSKDQPRADTQYF. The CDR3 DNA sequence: TGTGCCAGCTCAAAGGACCAACCTAGGGCAGATACGCAGTATTTT.

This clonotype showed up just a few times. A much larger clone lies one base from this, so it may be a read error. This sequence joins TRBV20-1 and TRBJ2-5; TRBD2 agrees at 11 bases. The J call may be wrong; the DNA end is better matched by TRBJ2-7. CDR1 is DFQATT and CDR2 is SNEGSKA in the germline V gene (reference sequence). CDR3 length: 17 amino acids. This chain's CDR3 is CSARGFITSGRISEQYF. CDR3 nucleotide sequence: TGCAGTGCTAGAGGTTTTATCACTAGCGGGAGAATCAGCGAGCAGTACTTC.

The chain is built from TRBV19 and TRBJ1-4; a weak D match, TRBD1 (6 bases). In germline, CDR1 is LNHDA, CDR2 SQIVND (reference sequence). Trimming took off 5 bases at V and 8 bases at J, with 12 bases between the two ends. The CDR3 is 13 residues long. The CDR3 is CASSRGAGEKLFF. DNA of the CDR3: TGTGCCAGTAGTCGGGGGGCTGGAGAAAAACTGTTTTTT.

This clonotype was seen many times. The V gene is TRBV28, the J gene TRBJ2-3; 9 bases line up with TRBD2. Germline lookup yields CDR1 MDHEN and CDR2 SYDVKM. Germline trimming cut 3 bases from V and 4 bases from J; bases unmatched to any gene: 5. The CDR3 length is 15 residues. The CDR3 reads CASSLELAGADTQYF. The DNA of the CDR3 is TGTGCCAGCAGTTTGGAACTAGCGGGTGCAGATACGCAGTATTTT.

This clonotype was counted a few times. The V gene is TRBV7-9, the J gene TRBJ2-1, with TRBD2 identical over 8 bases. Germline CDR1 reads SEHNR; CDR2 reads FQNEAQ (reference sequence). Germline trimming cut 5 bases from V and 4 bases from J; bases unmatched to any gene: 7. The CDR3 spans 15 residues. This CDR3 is CASSDTGGSYNEQFF. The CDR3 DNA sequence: TGTGCCAGCAGCGATACGGGGGGGAGTTACAATGAGCAGTTCTTC.

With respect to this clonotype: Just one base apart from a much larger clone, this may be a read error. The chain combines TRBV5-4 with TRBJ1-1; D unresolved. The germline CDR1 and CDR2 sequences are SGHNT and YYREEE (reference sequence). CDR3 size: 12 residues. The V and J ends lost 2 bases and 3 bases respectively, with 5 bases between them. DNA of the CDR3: TGTGCCAGCAGCTTTATGGACACTGAAGCTTTCTTT. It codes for CASSFMDTEAFF.